This is a list of T cell receptor beta chains from one sample in a study of cytomegalovirus exposure and HLA in healthy donors. The repertoire was sequenced with immunoSEQ multiplex PCR; TCRdb's copy has only in-frame clones and lacks some. The data hold 210,000 or so clones, with around 79% observed a single time. The sample comprised PBMCs. These receptors were collected from a young man in good health and CMV-seronegative. Each CDR3 is given with its conserved first and last residue. Each record gives: J gene, V gene, clone size, D gene, CDR3 DNA, CDR3 protein. The D gene is left open where the match is weak. Size values are once, few and many counts, or a class for expanded clones, and some rows have none.

j_call: TRBJ2-7; v_call: TRBV7-2; clone_size: NA; d_call: TRBD2; cdr3_nt: TGTGCCAGCAGCTTAGCTGGGCTAGCGGGACCCTCCCACGAGCAGTACTTC; cdr3_aa: CASSLAGLAGPSHEQYF
j_call: TRBJ2-2; v_call: TRBV5-4; clone_size: NA; d_call: TRBD2; cdr3_nt: TGTGCCAGCACCGTAGCGGGGGGGCCCCACGGGGAGCTGTTTTTT; cdr3_aa: CASTVAGGPHGELFF
j_call: TRBJ2-7; v_call: TRBV5-1; clone_size: NA; d_call: TRBD1; cdr3_nt: TGCGCCAGCAGCTTGGGCCTCAGCCTCCTTTTACAGGGGAGGCAGTACTTC; cdr3_aa: CASSLGLSLLLQGRQYF
j_call: TRBJ2-5; v_call: TRBV29-1; clone_size: NA; d_call: TRBD2; cdr3_nt: TGCAGCGTTATAGCGGGAGGCCAAGAGACCCAGTACTTC; cdr3_aa: CSVIAGGQETQYF
j_call: TRBJ2-5; v_call: TRBV25-1; clone_size: NA; d_call: NA; cdr3_nt: TGTGCCAGCAGTGACCCCGGTAGGACCCAGTACTTC; cdr3_aa: CASSDPGRTQYF
j_call: TRBJ2-7; v_call: TRBV4-3; clone_size: NA; d_call: TRBD2; cdr3_nt: TGCGCCAGCAGCCAAGAGATGGGTAGCGGGAGCTACGAGCAGTACTTC; cdr3_aa: CASSQEMGSGSYEQYF
j_call: TRBJ2-6; v_call: TRBV7-2; clone_size: NA; d_call: TRBD2; cdr3_nt: TGTGCCAGCAGCCCTCTAGCGGGGGGGCTTGGCTCTGGGGCCAACGTCCTGACTTTC; cdr3_aa: CASSPLAGGLGSGANVLTF
j_call: TRBJ2-7; v_call: TRBV19; clone_size: NA; d_call: TRBD1; cdr3_nt: TGTGCCAGTAGCAAGGGGACAGGGGGATACGAGCAGTACTTC; cdr3_aa: CASSKGTGGYEQYF
j_call: TRBJ1-2; v_call: TRBV4-1; clone_size: once; d_call: NA; cdr3_nt: TGCGCCAGCAGCCTATCTTGGACGGACGCGGGGGGCTACACCTTC; cdr3_aa: CASSLSWTDAGGYTF
j_call: TRBJ2-3; v_call: TRBV18; clone_size: NA; d_call: TRBD1; cdr3_nt: TGTGCCAGCTCACCACAGGGGGCTTATAGCACAGATACGCAGTATTTT; cdr3_aa: CASSPQGAYSTDTQYF
j_call: TRBJ1-5; v_call: TRBV6-5; clone_size: NA; d_call: TRBD1; cdr3_nt: TGTGCCAGCAGTCCGACAGGGGTTCAGTATCAGCCCCAGCATTTT; cdr3_aa: CASSPTGVQYQPQHF
j_call: TRBJ1-1; v_call: TRBV2; clone_size: NA; d_call: TRBD1; cdr3_nt: TGTGCCAGCACCGCTGGGACAGCGAACACTGAAGCTTTCTTT; cdr3_aa: CASTAGTANTEAFF
j_call: TRBJ1-3; v_call: TRBV2; clone_size: NA; d_call: TRBD1; cdr3_nt: TGTGCCACCTTCGACAGGGTCGGAAACACCATATATTTT; cdr3_aa: CATFDRVGNTIYF
j_call: TRBJ1-3; v_call: TRBV18; clone_size: NA; d_call: NA; cdr3_nt: TGTGCCAGCTCACGAGGGGACTTGTCTGGAAACACCATATATTTT; cdr3_aa: CASSRGDLSGNTIYF
j_call: TRBJ1-5; v_call: TRBV7-9; clone_size: NA; d_call: NA; cdr3_nt: TGTGCCAGCAGCGTACAGGAGAATCAGCCCCAGCATTTT; cdr3_aa: CASSVQENQPQHF
j_call: TRBJ2-7; v_call: TRBV29-1; clone_size: NA; d_call: NA; cdr3_nt: TGCAGCGTTGAAGCGGACACATCACACTCCTACGAGCAGTACTTC; cdr3_aa: CSVEADTSHSYEQYF
j_call: TRBJ2-5; v_call: TRBV11-3; clone_size: once; d_call: NA; cdr3_nt: TGTGCCAGCAGTCGTCAGGGGGAGACCCAGTACTTC; cdr3_aa: CASSRQGETQYF
j_call: TRBJ2-7; v_call: TRBV27; clone_size: NA; d_call: TRBD2; cdr3_nt: TGTGCCAGCAGTTTGGGGGAGGGCATCTACGAGCAGTACTTC; cdr3_aa: CASSLGEGIYEQYF
j_call: TRBJ2-1; v_call: TRBV2; clone_size: NA; d_call: NA; cdr3_nt: TGTGCCAGCAGTGTGGGAGCCCCCGGGAATGAGCAGTTCTTC; cdr3_aa: CASSVGAPGNEQFF
j_call: TRBJ1-5; v_call: TRBV7-2; clone_size: few; d_call: TRBD1; cdr3_nt: TGTGCCAGCAGCCGACAGGGTGGCCAGCCCCAGCATTTT; cdr3_aa: CASSRQGGQPQHF
j_call: TRBJ1-6; v_call: TRBV6-1; clone_size: NA; d_call: TRBD1; cdr3_nt: TGTGCCAGCAGTGTTACAGGGGTGAGTGATTCACCCCTCCACTTT; cdr3_aa: CASSVTGVSDSPLHF
j_call: TRBJ1-2; v_call: TRBV6-5; clone_size: few; d_call: TRBD1; cdr3_nt: TGTGCCAGCGGGGGGACAGGGGCTAACTATGGCTACACCTTC; cdr3_aa: CASGGTGANYGYTF
j_call: TRBJ2-1; v_call: TRBV7-2; clone_size: NA; d_call: NA; cdr3_nt: TGTGCCAGCAGCCCCCGGACAGGCTGGGTGGGGGGTGAGCAGTTCTTC; cdr3_aa: CASSPRTGWVGGEQFF
j_call: TRBJ2-5; v_call: TRBV7-2; clone_size: NA; d_call: TRBD2; cdr3_nt: TGTGCCAGCAGCGACACTAGCGGGAGGGGGCAAGAGACCCAGTACTTC; cdr3_aa: CASSDTSGRGQETQYF
j_call: TRBJ1-1; v_call: TRBV19; clone_size: once; d_call: NA; cdr3_nt: TGTGCCAGTAGTCGGAGGGCAGCTGAAGCTTTCTTT; cdr3_aa: CASSRRAAEAFF
j_call: TRBJ1-1; v_call: TRBV7-9; clone_size: NA; d_call: NA; cdr3_nt: TGTGCCAGCAGCTTACCCAGTATGAACACTGAAGCTTTCTTT; cdr3_aa: CASSLPSMNTEAFF
j_call: TRBJ2-3; v_call: TRBV11-3; clone_size: NA; d_call: TRBD2; cdr3_nt: TGTGCCAGCAGCTCGGGACTAGCCGGAGCATTAGCAGATACGCAGTATTTT; cdr3_aa: CASSSGLAGALADTQYF
j_call: TRBJ2-7; v_call: TRBV7-7; clone_size: NA; d_call: NA; cdr3_nt: TGTGCTAGCAGCTTAGCGGAGGGTGTGAACTACGAGCAGTACTTC; cdr3_aa: CASSLAEGVNYEQYF
j_call: TRBJ2-6; v_call: TRBV19; clone_size: NA; d_call: TRBD1; cdr3_nt: TGTGCCAGTGAGTACAGGGGGCCTGGGGCCAACGTCCTGACTTTC; cdr3_aa: CASEYRGPGANVLTF
j_call: TRBJ2-7; v_call: TRBV27; clone_size: NA; d_call: NA; cdr3_nt: TGTGCCAGCAGTCCCCTCCAGGGGCGCAGCCAGGTCTACGAGCAGTACTTC; cdr3_aa: CASSPLQGRSQVYEQYF
j_call: TRBJ1-3; v_call: TRBV10-3; clone_size: NA; d_call: NA; cdr3_nt: TGTGCCATCAGTGACTCCCAGGGCTTCGGAAACACCATATATTTT; cdr3_aa: CAISDSQGFGNTIYF
j_call: TRBJ2-2; v_call: TRBV9; clone_size: NA; d_call: TRBD1; cdr3_nt: TGTGCCAGCAGCTCCCTGCAGGGGGCAACCGGGGAGCTGTTTTTT; cdr3_aa: CASSSLQGATGELFF
j_call: TRBJ2-7; v_call: TRBV11-2; clone_size: NA; d_call: TRBD2; cdr3_nt: TGTGCCAGCAGCTTCTGGGACTACCTCGAGCAGTACTTC; cdr3_aa: CASSFWDYLEQYF
j_call: TRBJ2-5; v_call: TRBV14; clone_size: NA; d_call: NA; cdr3_nt: TGTGCCAGCAGCCAACGGTTTGGAGGGAAAGAGACCCAGTACTTC; cdr3_aa: CASSQRFGGKETQYF
j_call: TRBJ2-1; v_call: TRBV7-2; clone_size: NA; d_call: NA; cdr3_nt: TGTGCCAGCAGCTTACGGAGTGGGGCTCAAGTCAATGAGCAGTTCTTC; cdr3_aa: CASSLRSGAQVNEQFF
j_call: TRBJ2-7; v_call: TRBV30; clone_size: NA; d_call: NA; cdr3_nt: TGTGCCTGTAAGACAGACTACGAGCAGTACTTC; cdr3_aa: CACKTDYEQYF
j_call: TRBJ2-5; v_call: TRBV30; clone_size: NA; d_call: TRBD2; cdr3_nt: TGTGCCTGGAGTGTATTAGGGACTAGCGGGAGGGAGACCCAGTACTTC; cdr3_aa: CAWSVLGTSGRETQYF
j_call: TRBJ1-3; v_call: TRBV28; clone_size: once; d_call: TRBD1; cdr3_nt: TGTGCCAGCAGACGTAGCCAGGGGGCCTCCGGAAACACCATATATTTT; cdr3_aa: CASRRSQGASGNTIYF
j_call: TRBJ2-3; v_call: TRBV28; clone_size: NA; d_call: NA; cdr3_nt: TGTGCCAGCAGTTTATATCGCTTCGACTCCACAGATACGCAGTATTTT; cdr3_aa: CASSLYRFDSTDTQYF
j_call: TRBJ1-4; v_call: TRBV2; clone_size: NA; d_call: NA; cdr3_nt: TGTGCCAGCAGTGTACAGATCAATAATGAAAAACTGTTTTTT; cdr3_aa: CASSVQINNEKLFF
j_call: TRBJ1-4; v_call: TRBV15; clone_size: NA; d_call: NA; cdr3_nt: TGTGCCACCAGCGCAGAAACCGGGACAAGAGAAAAACTGTTTTTT; cdr3_aa: CATSAETGTREKLFF
j_call: TRBJ2-7; v_call: TRBV18; clone_size: NA; d_call: NA; cdr3_nt: TGTGCCAGCTCACCACCGGGCAGGGGGGTCGACTACGAGCAGTACTTC; cdr3_aa: CASSPPGRGVDYEQYF
j_call: TRBJ2-5; v_call: TRBV7-9; clone_size: once; d_call: NA; cdr3_nt: TGTTCCAGCAGCTTAACAGGGAGTCAGGGGCGGGAGACCCAGTACTTC; cdr3_aa: CSSSLTGSQGRETQYF
j_call: TRBJ1-2; v_call: TRBV7-2; clone_size: NA; d_call: NA; cdr3_nt: TGTGCCAGCAGCTTTAGCATTGTTCCGGCTCACTATGGCTACACCTTC; cdr3_aa: CASSFSIVPAHYGYTF
j_call: TRBJ1-1; v_call: TRBV7-2; clone_size: NA; d_call: NA; cdr3_nt: TGTGCCAGCAGCTTAATCAGAATCACTGAAGCTTTCTTT; cdr3_aa: CASSLIRITEAFF
j_call: TRBJ1-2; v_call: TRBV11-3; clone_size: NA; d_call: TRBD1; cdr3_nt: TGTGCCAGCAGCTTAGGCCTGGGAGGCAGGGGGAACTATGGCTACACCTTC; cdr3_aa: CASSLGLGGRGNYGYTF
j_call: TRBJ1-2; v_call: TRBV9; clone_size: NA; d_call: NA; cdr3_nt: TGTGCCAGCAGCGTAGCGGGGGGATATGGCTACACCTTC; cdr3_aa: CASSVAGGYGYTF
j_call: TRBJ2-5; v_call: TRBV19; clone_size: NA; d_call: NA; cdr3_nt: TGTGCCAGTAGTATCACAGGGCTACAAGAGACCCAGTACTTC; cdr3_aa: CASSITGLQETQYF
j_call: TRBJ1-1; v_call: TRBV5-1; clone_size: NA; d_call: NA; cdr3_nt: TGCGCCAGCAGCTTGGGGCGGGTGAACACTGAAGCTTTCTTT; cdr3_aa: CASSLGRVNTEAFF
j_call: TRBJ1-3; v_call: TRBV11-3; clone_size: once; d_call: NA; cdr3_nt: TGTGCCAGCAGCTTAGAACGGGAAGAGGTGAGAAGCTCTGGAAACACCATATATTTT; cdr3_aa: CASSLEREEVRSSGNTIYF
j_call: TRBJ1-2; v_call: TRBV19; clone_size: NA; d_call: TRBD1; cdr3_nt: TGTGCCAGTAGTAGGGACAGCCGGCAAAGCTATGGCTACACCTTC; cdr3_aa: CASSRDSRQSYGYTF